The rows below give T cell receptor beta chains drawn from one sample of a study of T-cell reconstitution after alpha-beta-depleted transplantation in children. MiXCR was run by TCRdb on the PCR reads, yielding one entry per CDR3 protein. The top ten clones hold about 28% of a sample with just over 950,000 distinct CDR3 sequences, about 31% of them seen once. Sequencing was performed on PBMCs, mostly from graft donor cells, taken 360 days after TCRalphabeta/CD19-depleted stem cell transplant. The receptors come from a boy in the first two years of life who had a stem cell transplant for SCID, so the T cells may come from the graft donor. Each CDR3 is given with its conserved first and last residue. Fields, in order: V gene, J gene, CDR3 protein.

v_call: TRBV12-3/TRBV12-4
j_call: TRBJ2-5
cdr3_aa: CASSQSRQGRKLQETQYF

v_call: TRBV18
j_call: TRBJ2-1
cdr3_aa: CASSPQNGNNEQFF

v_call: TRBV20-1
j_call: TRBJ2-5
cdr3_aa: CSARNIGETQYF

v_call: TRBV12-3/TRBV12-4
j_call: TRBJ1-5
cdr3_aa: CASSVQGPNQPQHF

v_call: TRBV12-3/TRBV12-4
j_call: TRBJ2-1
cdr3_aa: CASRVGGARPDEQFF

v_call: TRBV9
j_call: TRBJ2-7
cdr3_aa: CASSDGQRDIYEQYF

v_call: TRBV5-1
j_call: TRBJ2-1
cdr3_aa: CASSPPTGSYNEQFF

v_call: TRBV25-1
j_call: TRBJ2-7
cdr3_aa: CASSPGTSGRPYEQYF

v_call: TRBV6-5
j_call: TRBJ1-5
cdr3_aa: CASRPSRKGYSNQPQHF

v_call: TRBV9
j_call: TRBJ1-1
cdr3_aa: CASSTGGRTEAFF

v_call: TRBV5-6
j_call: TRBJ2-2
cdr3_aa: CASSFLRDRDTGELFF

v_call: TRBV7-9
j_call: TRBJ1-2
cdr3_aa: CASSLPWTGANYGYTF

v_call: TRBV20-1
j_call: TRBJ2-7
cdr3_aa: CSASLEAASGGKEQYF

v_call: TRBV6-1
j_call: TRBJ1-1
cdr3_aa: CASSEPGPLNTEAFF

v_call: TRBV9
j_call: TRBJ2-7
cdr3_aa: CASSPRDREGVEQYF

v_call: TRBV3-1
j_call: TRBJ2-4
cdr3_aa: CASSQESQNIQYF

v_call: TRBV20-1
j_call: TRBJ1-5
cdr3_aa: CSARLTGSIPNQPQHF

v_call: TRBV5-1
j_call: TRBJ2-7
cdr3_aa: CASSSSSGPTYEQYF

v_call: TRBV5-1
j_call: TRBJ2-1
cdr3_aa: CASSTGRPTYNEQFF

v_call: TRBV19
j_call: TRBJ2-1
cdr3_aa: CASSPTGRVHNEQFF

v_call: TRBV6-1
j_call: TRBJ2-7
cdr3_aa: CASSTPTDMTYEQYF

v_call: TRBV7-6
j_call: TRBJ2-3
cdr3_aa: CASSPVGTRTDTQYF

v_call: TRBV15
j_call: TRBJ2-5
cdr3_aa: CATSRGGAETQYF

v_call: TRBV6-2/TRBV6-3
j_call: TRBJ2-3
cdr3_aa: CASTLWKGTDTQYF

v_call: TRBV12-3/TRBV12-4
j_call: TRBJ1-1
cdr3_aa: CASSFFRDRATEAFF

v_call: TRBV5-1
j_call: TRBJ2-7
cdr3_aa: CASSRHRGRDEQYF

v_call: TRBV4-3
j_call: TRBJ2-3
cdr3_aa: CASSHVARGGTDTQYF

v_call: TRBV12-3/TRBV12-4
j_call: TRBJ1-1
cdr3_aa: CASRGPQGSNTEAFF

v_call: TRBV20-1
j_call: TRBJ1-5
cdr3_aa: CSARGGSKDQPQHF

v_call: TRBV5-1
j_call: TRBJ1-1
cdr3_aa: CASSLDGTLETEAFF

v_call: TRBV29-1
j_call: TRBJ2-7
cdr3_aa: CSVEGPHEPYEQYF